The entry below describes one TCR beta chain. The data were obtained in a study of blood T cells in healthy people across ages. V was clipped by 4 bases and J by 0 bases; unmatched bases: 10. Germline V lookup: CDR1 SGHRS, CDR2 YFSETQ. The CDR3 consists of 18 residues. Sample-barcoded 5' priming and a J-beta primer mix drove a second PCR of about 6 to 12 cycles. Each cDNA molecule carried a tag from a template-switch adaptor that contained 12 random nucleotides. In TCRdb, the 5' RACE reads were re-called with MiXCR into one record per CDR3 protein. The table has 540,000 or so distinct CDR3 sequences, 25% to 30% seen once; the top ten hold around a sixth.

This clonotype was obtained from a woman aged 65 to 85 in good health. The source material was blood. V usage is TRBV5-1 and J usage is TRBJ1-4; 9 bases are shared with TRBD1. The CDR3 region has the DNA TGCGCCAGCAGCACTCGGACAGGGGAATTTGCAACTAATGAAAAACTGTTTTTT. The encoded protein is CASSTRTGEFATNEKLFF.